These T cell receptor beta chains were read from a single sample in a study of cytomegalovirus exposure and HLA in healthy donors. Measured with immunoSEQ multiplex PCR; TCRdb has only the in-frame clones, and not every one. This sample has 68,000 or so clones, with over 80% found just once. Sequenced input: PBMCs. These receptors all stem from a man aged 18 to 35 in good health and CMV-seronegative. Both conserved end residues are part of each CDR3. D genes are given only for firm matches. Where a row states a size, it is once, few, many or the class of an expanded clone; other rows omit it.

TRBV28	NA	TRBJ2-4	TRBD2	CASSGGTSGWGAAKNIQYF	TGTGCCAGCAGTGGTGGGACTAGCGGGTGGGGGGCAGCCAAAAACATTCAGTACTTC
TRBV7-2	NA	TRBJ2-1	TRBD2	CASSLGGRAIDEQFF	TGTGCCAGCAGCTTAGGCGGGAGGGCCATCGATGAGCAGTTCTTC
TRBV27	NA	TRBJ1-5	TRBD1	CASSLTGTVNQPQHF	TGTGCCAGCAGTTTAACCGGGACAGTTAATCAGCCCCAGCATTTT
TRBV6-5	NA	TRBJ2-5	TRBD1	CASSFAGTGTRTQYF	TGTGCCAGCAGTTTCGCCGGGACAGGGACCCGGACCCAGTACTTC
TRBV4-1	NA	TRBJ2-7	NA	CASSQVRTEGSEQYF	TGCGCCAGCAGCCAGGTGCGGACGGAGGGTAGCGAGCAGTACTTC
TRBV30	NA	TRBJ2-7	NA	CALSPGASPEQYF	TGTGCCTTATCTCCGGGAGCTTCTCCCGAGCAGTACTTC
TRBV6-6	once	TRBJ1-1	NA	CASSYPQGGTEAFF	TGTGCCAGCAGTTACCCCCAGGGAGGGACTGAAGCTTTCTTT
TRBV28	NA	TRBJ2-1	TRBD2	CASRGTTYHNEQFF	TGTGCCAGCAGGGGGACTACCTATCACAATGAGCAGTTCTTC
TRBV11-2	NA	TRBJ2-1	TRBD2	CASRWEGGSDEQFF	TGTGCCAGCAGATGGGAGGGAGGTAGCGATGAGCAGTTCTTC
TRBV7-6	NA	TRBJ1-5	TRBD1	CASTAGTGDQPQHF	TGTGCCAGCACCGCAGGGACAGGTGATCAGCCCCAGCATTTT
TRBV29-1	NA	TRBJ2-1	NA	CSVHSGPSSYNEQFF	TGCAGCGTTCATAGCGGACCGAGCTCCTACAATGAGCAGTTCTTC
TRBV27	NA	TRBJ1-5	TRBD1	CASRIEGGASNQPQHF	TGTGCCAGCAGGATAGAAGGGGGCGCGAGCAATCAGCCCCAGCATTTT
TRBV9	NA	TRBJ1-5	NA	CASSVGRSSNQPQHF	TGTGCCAGCAGCGTAGGGAGGTCAAGCAATCAGCCCCAGCATTTT